Presented here are 2 T cell receptor beta chains from one specimen sequenced in a study of T cells after yellow fever vaccination. TCRdb re-called the 5' RACE reads with MiXCR, one entry per CDR3 protein. The sample includes a few hundred thousand distinct CDR3 sequences, about 3.5% of them seen just once. Specimen: PBMCs, collected on the day of the yellow fever booster vaccination. Source of these receptors: a man aged 18 to 29 who received the YFV17D yellow fever vaccine.

The CDR3 DNA is TGTGCCAGTAGTATCGTCGAGACTGGGGCCAACGTCCTGACTTTC. As protein: CASSIVETGANVLTF. J is TRBJ2-6 and V is TRBV19; D uncertain. V lost 3 bases to trimming and J lost 2 bases, with 8 bases between them. CDR3 length equals 15 residues. The germline gives CDR1 LNHDA, CDR2 SQIVND (reference sequence).

The chain recombines TRBV5-4 with TRBJ1-1; D is uncertain. Germline assignment: CDR1 SGHNT and CDR2 YYREEE (reference sequence). The CDR3 has 13 amino acids. Trimming took 4 bases from V and 3 from J, leaving 10 bases between them. The chain's CDR3 is CASSGGRHTEAFF. Here the CDR3 DNA reads TGTGCCAGCAGCGGAGGACGGCACACTGAAGCTTTCTTT.